The 12 T cell receptor beta chains below all came from one sample that was sequenced in a study of blood T cell repertoires in COVID-19. Sequencing was performed with immunoSEQ multiplex PCR; in TCRdb, only in-frame clones are kept and a portion is missing. The profile shows roughly 81,000 clones, around 84% of them singletons. Sequences were obtained from peripheral blood. Receptors originate from a man in his forties or fifties with acute or convalescent COVID-19.

The gene calls are TRBV6-5 and TRBJ2-7, with 10 bases fitting TRBD2. The CDR3 is 13 amino acids. V was clipped by 5 bases and J by 6 bases; unmatched bases: 4. The germline V gene encodes CDR1 MNHEY and CDR2 SVGAGI. The DNA of the CDR3 is TGTGCCAGCAGTCCTAGCGGGAGTGGCGAGCAGTACTTC. This translates into CASSPSGSGEQYF.

The table lists this clone with many counts. The chain couples TRBV6-5 to TRBJ1-5; 7 positions match TRBD1. This CDR3 region has 15 residues. CDR1 and CDR2 (germline): MNHEY, SVGAGI. After removal of 7 bases from V and 2 bases from J, the junction contained 8 bases not matched to a gene. The CDR3 reads CASNPNRGGNQPQHF. The CDR3 bases are TGTGCCAGCAACCCGAACAGGGGAGGCAATCAGCCCCAGCATTTT.

The chain employs TRBV7-6 and TRBJ1-3, with a tentative D call TRBD1 (6 bases). This CDR3 region has 14 residues. The V and J ends lost 4 bases and 4 bases respectively, with 11 bases between them. Germline-derived CDR1 and CDR2 are SGHVS and FNYEAQ. Here the CDR3 reads CASSSQDRGNTIYF. The CDR3 region has the DNA TGTGCCAGCAGCTCCCAGGACAGAGGAAACACCATATATTTT.

This clone was counted a few times. The genes are TRBV29-1 and TRBJ2-6; 9 bases agree with TRBD1. V shed 1 base and J 0 bases; nucleotides not matched to a gene: 4. The germline gives CDR1 SQVTM, CDR2 ANQGSEA. CDR3 length: 17 residues. CDR3: CSVEATGGISGANVLTF. The CDR3 DNA sequence: TGCAGCGTTGAAGCGACAGGGGGGATCTCTGGGGCCAACGTCCTGACTTTC.

The rearrangement joins TRBV7-4 to TRBJ1-1; D possibly corresponds to TRBD1 (6 bases). Germline V gives CDR1 SGHVT, CDR2 SQSDAQ. The CDR3 extends over 15 amino acids. V lost 3 bases, J lost 3 bases, and 14 bases lay in between. The CDR3 spells CASSLGGRSYTEAFF. The CDR3 DNA is TGTGCCAGCAGCTTGGGGGGGCGCTCGTACACTGAAGCTTTCTTT.

The V and J genes are TRBV4-1 and TRBJ2-3, with a tentative D call TRBD2 (6 bases). CDR3 length: 17 residues. Trimming removed 0 bases from V and 0 bases from J, with 13 bases in between. Germline assignment: CDR1 MGHRA and CDR2 YSYEKL. The CDR3 loop reads CASSQDGTASSTDTQYF. The CDR3 nucleotides are TGCGCCAGCAGCCAAGACGGGACTGCCTCTAGCACAGATACGCAGTATTTT.

The chain links TRBV30 to TRBJ1-5; 7 positions match TRBD1. The V and J ends lost 0 bases and 9 bases, in that order; junction bases with no gene match: 8. The CDR3 length is 14 residues. Germline loops: CDR1 GTSNPN, CDR2 SVGIG (reference sequence). The DNA for the CDR3 is TGTGCCTGGAGTGTTAGAGGGGGCAATGGGCCCCAGCATTTT. This sequence encodes CAWSVRGGNGPQHF.

The CDR3 DNA reads TGCGCCAGCAGCCCTCTAGCGGGAGACACAGATACGCAGTATTTT. It yields the protein CASSPLAGDTDTQYF. The chain combines TRBV4-1 with TRBJ2-3; TRBD2 aligns across 10 bases. V lost 4 bases to trimming and J lost 2 bases; unmatched junction nucleotides: 3. From germline, CDR1 is MGHRA and CDR2 YSYEKL. CDR3 length: 15 residues.

The chain carries TRBV5-1 and TRBJ2-1; 8 bases map to TRBD2. Germline V gives CDR1 SGHRS, CDR2 YFSETQ. Losses at the gene ends were 0 bases for V and 3 bases for J; bases not matched to a gene: 2. This CDR3 is 15 amino acids long. For the CDR3, the DNA is TGCGCCAGCAGCTTGGGTCTAGCGGGCTACAATGAGCAGTTCTTC. This codes for CASSLGLAGYNEQFF.

This clone was observed once. The chain joins TRBV7-2 to TRBJ1-1; D uncertain. Trimming stripped 2 bases from V and 3 bases from J, with 7 bases between. Germline lookup yields CDR1 SGHTA and CDR2 FQGNSA. The CDR3 consists of 13 residues. CDR3 protein: CASSLKGDTEAFF. In DNA form, the CDR3 reads TGTGCCAGCAGCTTAAAGGGAGACACTGAAGCTTTCTTT.

The V call is TRBV2, the J call TRBJ2-1, with D possibly being TRBD2 (6 bases). CDR3 length: 14 amino acids. In germline, CDR1 is SNHLY, CDR2 FYNNEI. V lost 2 bases, J lost 10 bases, and 15 bases lay in between. The CDR3 DNA sequence: TGTGCCAGCAGTGAATGGGGGGAGGAGGTGGAGCAGTTCTTC. Protein sequence: CASSEWGEEVEQFF.

This clone was observed a handful of times. The rearrangement joins TRBV14 to TRBJ1-4; TRBD1 agrees at 7 bases. This CDR3 region has 15 residues. Germline V gene sequence: CDR1 SGHDN, CDR2 FVKESK. V lost 4 bases and J lost 3; bases outside the gene matches: 5. The CDR3 loop is CASSLDRAANEKLFF. The CDR3 nucleotides read TGTGCCAGCAGCCTCGACAGGGCAGCTAATGAAAAACTGTTTTTT.